The 30 T cell receptor beta chains below come from one sample, sequenced in a study of blood T cells in healthy people across ages. With a J-beta primer mix and a sample-barcoded 5' primer, a second PCR ran about 6 to 11 cycles. Using its own MiXCR run on the 5' RACE reads, TCRdb lists one record per CDR3 protein. Of just over 1 million distinct CDR3 sequences listed, over 35% were seen once; the top ten hold approximately 19%. The specimen sequenced was blood. These receptors were collected from a woman aged 55 to 70 in good health.

V gene TRBV7-2 combines with J gene TRBJ2-5; 11 bases fit TRBD2. J lost 11 bases, V lost 7 bases, and 18 bases had no gene match. The CDR3 contains 16 residues. Looked up from germline, CDR1 is SGHTA and CDR2 is FQGNSA. For the CDR3, the DNA is TGTGCCAGCACCAGGAAACCGGGACTAGCGGTCAATGAGCAGTACTTC. Its protein product is CASTRKPGLAVNEQYF.

Written as DNA, the CDR3 is TGTGCCAGCAGCCCGGCACGGGGGCCCTCCTACGAGCAGTACTTC. Residues: CASSPARGPSYEQYF. The chain employs TRBV7-6 and TRBJ2-7; the D gene could be TRBD1 or TRBD2 (6 bases each). Per the germline V gene, CDR1 is SGHVS and CDR2 is FNYEAQ. V gave up 5 bases and J gave up 0 bases, with 14 bases separating them. The CDR3 covers 15 residues.

This clonotype was observed at least ten times. This chain uses TRBV12-3 or TRBV12-4 with TRBJ2-7; 11 nucleotides line up with TRBD1. V dropped 3 bases and J dropped 7; count of bases not matched to a gene: 2. The CDR3 contains 13 residues. CDR3 loop: CASSLGQGVEQYF. CDR3 DNA sequence: TGTGCCAGCAGTTTGGGACAGGGGGTTGAGCAGTACTTC.

The V gene is TRBV20-1, the J gene TRBJ2-7; 14 bases map to TRBD2. The assigned J gene may be wrong: the sequence end matches TRBJ2-5 better. This CDR3 is built from 19 residues. Germline V lookup: CDR1 DFQATT, CDR2 SNEGSKA (reference sequence). The chain's CDR3 is CSANPAGGLAGVRWETQYF. The CDR3 DNA is TGCAGTGCCAACCCCGCTGGGGGACTAGCGGGAGTTAGGTGGGAGACCCAGTACTTC.

The chain couples TRBV12-3 or TRBV12-4 to TRBJ1-1; 10 nucleotides line up with TRBD1. The V gene end was trimmed by 6 bases and the J gene end by 1 base; junction bases not matched to a gene: 5. CDR3 length: 15 residues. The CDR3 DNA sequence: TGTGCCAGCAGAGGACAGGGGGATTCGAACACTGAAGCTTTCTTT. It specifies CASRGQGDSNTEAFF.

This chain uses TRBV5-6 with TRBJ2-5; 9 bases map to TRBD2. J was trimmed by 10 bases and V by 6 bases; bases with no gene match: 13. The germline CDR1 and CDR2 sequences are SGHDT and YYEEEE. The CDR3 has 14 residues. The CDR3 DNA reads TGTGCCAGCACTCTAGCGGGACCTAGAAGGGACCAGTACTTC. Protein sequence: CASTLAGPRRDQYF.

The J gene is TRBJ1-2, the V gene TRBV15; D is uncertain. The CDR3 sequence is 15 residues long. Trimming removed 5 bases at V and 8 bases at J, with 21 bases between. The germline V gene encodes CDR1 LNHNV and CDR2 YYDKDF (reference sequence). The CDR3 nucleotides are TGTGCCACCAGCCTAACGCGTGCTGGTCGCGGCGGCTACACCTTC. It yields the protein CATSLTRAGRGGYTF.

This clonotype was counted many times. CDR3 nucleotide sequence: TGTGCCAGCAGTTTACGTCGGGGGACGGAGTTCTCTGGGGCCAACGTCCTGACTTTC. The encoded protein is CASSLRRGTEFSGANVLTF. The chain couples TRBV12-3 or TRBV12-4 to TRBJ2-6; TRBD2 might be the D (6 bases). V dropped 2 bases and J dropped 0 bases, with 17 bases sitting between them. The CDR3 loop spans 19 amino acids.

This clonotype has just a few counts. The chain couples TRBV20-1 to TRBJ2-1; D uncertain. The CDR3 contains 11 residues. CDR1 is DFQATT, CDR2 SNEGSKA, per germline (reference sequence). The V end lost 5 bases, the J end lost 10 bases, and 12 bases lay between the germline ends. CDR3 coding DNA: TGCAGTGCTGAGGCAGGTTTCGAGCAGTTCTTC. Translated, it gives CSAEAGFEQFF.

V gene TRBV20-1 combines with J gene TRBJ1-2, with 8 bases that match TRBD1. Per the germline V gene, CDR1 is DFQATT and CDR2 is SNEGSKA (reference sequence). The CDR3 is made up of 14 amino acids. V lost 1 base and J lost 5; bases outside the gene matches: 6. CDR3 in amino acids: CSARGRQGIYGYTF. In DNA, the CDR3 is TGCAGTGCTAGAGGGCGACAGGGGATTTATGGCTACACCTTC.

This clonotype was seen only a few times. The chain uses TRBV7-8 and TRBJ2-1, with D uncertain. The germline gives CDR1 SGHVS, CDR2 FQNEAQ. The germline V and J ends were trimmed by 6 bases and 9 bases, with 9 bases remaining between them. The CDR3 is 11 amino acids. The CDR3 sequence is CASRLLGEQFF. The CDR3 DNA follows: TGTGCCAGCAGACTGTTGGGTGAGCAGTTCTTC.

Comments on this clonotype: The junction differs from germline at one of its ends, possibly a read error. The chain joins TRBV5-1 to TRBJ2-1; 10 bases fit TRBD2. The CDR3 has 17 residues. Germline values: CDR1 SGHRS, CDR2 YFSETQ. The CDR3 spells CVSSLEGLAGERLGQFF. CDR3 coding DNA: TGCGTCAGCAGCTTGGAGGGGCTAGCGGGAGAAAGGCTTGGGCAGTTCTTC.

The V gene is TRBV27, the J gene TRBJ1-1; a possible D gene is TRBD1 (6 bases). Trimming left V 0 bases short and J 2 bases short, with 16 bases between. This CDR3 spans 17 amino acids. CDR1 and CDR2 from the germline V gene are MNHEY and SMNVEV (reference sequence). CDR3 nucleotide sequence: TGTGCCAGCAGTTTATCAGGGGGGGGCCTGAAAAACACTGAAGCTTTCTTT. Its protein product is CASSLSGGGLKNTEAFF.

In this sample, this clonotype turned up a few times. V and J are TRBV20-1 and TRBJ2-3; 11 bases line up with TRBD1. J was trimmed by 1 base and V by 6 bases; bases with no gene match: 6. Germline CDR1 reads DFQATT; CDR2 reads SNEGSKA (reference sequence). This CDR3 is built from 15 residues. As DNA, the CDR3 is TGCAGTGCCGAGGGGACAGGGGGGGGCACAGATACGCAGTATTTT. It encodes CSAEGTGGGTDTQYF.

This chain links TRBV6-5 with TRBJ1-5; D not resolved. The CDR3 covers 15 residues. The germline V gene has CDR1 MNHEY and CDR2 SVGAGI. The V end was cut by 5 bases, the J end by 0 bases, with 11 bases between. CDR3 coding DNA: TGTGCCAGCAGTCCGGCCTTGAATAGCAATCAGCCCCAGCATTTT. Protein sequence: CASSPALNSNQPQHF.

There are a few counts of this clonotype. The CDR3, as DNA: TGTGCCAGCAGCTTCACAGGGGGTCACACAGATACGCAGTATTTT. It translates to CASSFTGGHTDTQYF. The V call is TRBV7-3, the J call TRBJ2-3; 8 bases match TRBD1. Germline-derived CDR1 and CDR2 are SGHTA and FQGTGA. V was clipped by 3 bases and J by 2 bases; unmatched bases: 4. The CDR3 is 15 residues long.

The chain joins TRBV6-5 to TRBJ2-7, with 8 bases matching TRBD2. Gene TRBJ2-5 matches the end of the DNA better, so the J call may be wrong. The germline CDR1 and CDR2 sequences are MNHEY and SVGAGI. This CDR3 contains 16 residues. The CDR3 nucleotides read TGTGCCAGCACCCCATCCGGATTAGCGGGATTTGAGACCCAGTACTTC. The encoded protein is CASTPSGLAGFETQYF.

V usage is TRBV7-9 and J usage is TRBJ2-1, with D unclear. Near its end, the DNA agrees better with TRBJ2-7, so the J call may be wrong. The CDR3 length is 16 residues. Germline V gene data show CDR1 as SEHNR and CDR2 as FQNEAQ (reference sequence). This CDR3 is CASSPGETNSYNEQYF. CDR3 nucleotides: TGTGCCAGCAGCCCAGGTGAAACTAACTCCTACAATGAGCAGTACTTC.

This chain uses TRBV7-3 with TRBJ2-5; 11 bases are shared with TRBD2. CDR3 length equals 16 residues. The J segment lost 11 bases and the V segment lost 4 bases, leaving 15 bases of the junction unmatched. Germline V gives CDR1 SGHTA, CDR2 FQGTGA. The CDR3 region is CASSSAVAGGFNEQYF. In DNA form, the CDR3 reads TGTGCCAGCAGCTCCGCCGTAGCGGGAGGGTTCAATGAGCAGTACTTC.

With regard to this clonotype: A much larger clone differs from this one at a single base, so this may be a read error. This chain connects TRBV30 to TRBJ2-4, with a possible D match to TRBD2 (8 bases). Judging by the DNA end, TRBJ2-7 fits better; the J call may be wrong. The CDR3 spans 11 residues. CDR1 is GTSNPN, CDR2 SVGIG, per germline (reference sequence). CDR3 sequence: CTGRGPYEQYF. The DNA for the CDR3 is TGTACCGGGAGGGGGCCCTACGAGCAGTACTTC.

This clonotype has a handful of counts. This rearrangement joins TRBV15 to TRBJ2-7; D ambiguous. CDR1 and CDR2 from the germline V gene are LNHNV and YYDKDF (reference sequence). This CDR3 has 13 residues. Trimming left V 5 bases short and J 4 bases short, with 12 bases between. The CDR3: CATSPHWGYEQYF. Written as DNA, the CDR3 is TGTGCCACCAGCCCACACTGGGGATACGAGCAGTACTTC.

The J gene is TRBJ1-2, the V gene TRBV30; D unresolved. V was trimmed by 0 bases and J by 0 bases, leaving 11 bases between them. The CDR3 length is 15 residues. The germline CDR1 and CDR2 sequences are GTSNPN and SVGIG (reference sequence). The CDR3 is CAWSVRQISNYGYTF. CDR3 sequence (DNA): TGTGCCTGGAGTGTACGCCAGATATCTAACTATGGCTACACCTTC.

The chain links TRBV25-1 to TRBJ2-1; D possibly corresponds to TRBD2 (6 bases). The CDR3 extends over 14 amino acids. Trimming left V 2 bases short and J 8 bases short, with 13 bases between. Germline V gene data show CDR1 as MGHDK and CDR2 as SYGVNS. The CDR3 DNA sequence: TGTGCCAGCAGTGAACGGGCGGAGGGGTATGAGCAGTTCTTC. Protein product: CASSERAEGYEQFF.

The CDR3 sequence: CASTNGPNTGELFF. The CDR3 region has the DNA TGTGCCAGCACAAACGGACCGAACACCGGGGAGCTGTTTTTT. V gene TRBV28 combines with J gene TRBJ2-2; D is unresolved. Germline V gives CDR1 MDHEN, CDR2 SYDVKM. The length of the CDR3 is 14 residues. The V and J ends lost 7 bases and 0 bases respectively, with 9 bases between them.

To note about this clonotype: A much larger clonotype is one base distant, so this may be a read error. V gene TRBV28 combines with J gene TRBJ2-1; TRBD2 agrees at 7 bases. Germline V gene lookup returns CDR1 MDHEN and CDR2 SYDVKM. Germline trimming cut 3 bases from V and 0 bases from J; bases unmatched to any gene: 23. This CDR3 is built from 22 residues. CDR3 DNA sequence: TGTGCCAGCAGTTTGGCGATGGGAGGGAGCGAGGACCCACGAAGCTCCTACAATGAGCAGTTCTTC. This gives the protein CASSLAMGGSEDPRSSYNEQFF.

This clonotype was counted a few times. The V gene is TRBV20-1, the J gene TRBJ2-6; tentatively, D is TRBD1 (5 bases). From germline, CDR1 is DFQATT and CDR2 SNEGSKA (reference sequence). V dropped 0 bases and J dropped 4 bases, with 10 bases sitting between them. CDR3 length equals 15 residues. This chain's CDR3 is CSARDSGPGANVLTF. The CDR3 DNA follows: TGCAGTGCTAGAGACTCAGGGCCCGGGGCCAACGTCCTGACTTTC.

A few counts support this clonotype. The chain carries TRBV10-3 and TRBJ2-1, with a possible D match to TRBD1 (6 bases). CDR1 is ENHRY and CDR2 is SYGVKD in the germline V gene. This CDR3 has 11 residues. V was cut by 8 bases and J by 10 bases, with 12 bases left in between. CDR3 coding DNA: TGTGCCATCGGGGACATCAACGAGCAGTTCTTC. It encodes CAIGDINEQFF.

As for this clonotype: A read error may account for a junction end that differs from germline. V is TRBV29-1 and J is TRBJ1-2; D remains ambiguous. This CDR3 contains 14 residues. The germline V gene has CDR1 SQVTM and CDR2 ANQGSEA. CDR3 sequence reads: CSVASTATNCGYTF. For the CDR3, the DNA is TGCAGCGTTGCGAGTACAGCTACTAACTGTGGCTACACCTTC.

This clonotype was detected only a few times. The J gene is TRBJ2-5, the V gene TRBV3-1; D remains unclear. The CDR3 consists of 15 residues. CDR1 is LGHDT, CDR2 YNNKEL, per germline (reference sequence). Trimming removed 1 base from V and 5 bases from J, with 14 bases in between. The CDR3 DNA follows: TGTGCCAGCAGCCAAGTCGCCCCCCAGAGCGAGACCCAGTACTTC. This translates into CASSQVAPQSETQYF.

This rearrangement joins TRBV7-9 to TRBJ2-2, with TRBD1 matching 7 bases. The CDR3 sequence is 17 residues long. Germline loops: CDR1 SEHNR, CDR2 FQNEAQ (reference sequence). V lost 5 bases, J lost 1 base, and 10 bases stayed unmatched. The DNA of the CDR3 is TGTGCCAGCAGCGCCCAAGCCGGGACAGAGAACACCGGGGAGCTGTTTTTT. Protein sequence: CASSAQAGTENTGELFF.